This T cell receptor beta chain is drawn from a study of regulatory T cells in long-lasting Graves disease. Time point indicated: persistent/refractory GD, antithyroid drugs over 5 years with positive TRAb. Scientists built the TCR library using RNA that was extracted from PBMCs. Researchers made TCR beta libraries by using iRepertoire HTBI primers and running Arm-PCR on CDR3 regions. TCRdb independently ran MiXCR on the multiplex PCR reads; one entry per CDR3 protein. The data hold fewer than 400,000 distinct CDR3 sequences, with under 25% observed a single time. The germline V and J ends were trimmed by 5 bases and 5 bases, with 12 bases remaining between them. The CDR3 runs to 13 residues. CDR1 is SGHAT and CDR2 is FQNNGV in the germline V gene. The sample holds many counts of this clonotype.

Source: peripheral blood mononuclear cells (PBMCs), taken when the disease was refractory, from a patient treated with antithyroid drugs. The rearrangement uses TRBV11-2 and TRBJ2-5; D uncertain. This TCR came from a female donor with Graves disease. CDR3: CASSDAIAETQYF. CDR3 nucleotides: TGTGCCAGCAGCGACGCGATTGCGGAGACCCAGTACTTC.